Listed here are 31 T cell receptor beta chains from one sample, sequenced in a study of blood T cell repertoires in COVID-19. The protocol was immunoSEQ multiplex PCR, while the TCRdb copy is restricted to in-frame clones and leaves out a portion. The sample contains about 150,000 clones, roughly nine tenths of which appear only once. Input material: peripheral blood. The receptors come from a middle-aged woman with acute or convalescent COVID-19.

As DNA, the CDR3 is TGTGCCAGCAACAAAGACGGGACAGCATACAATGAGCAGTTCTTC. As protein: CASNKDGTAYNEQFF. The V call is TRBV19, the J call TRBJ2-1; 7 nucleotides line up with TRBD1. CDR1 is LNHDA and CDR2 is SQIVND in the germline V gene (reference sequence). CDR3 size: 15 residues. The V segment lost 9 bases and the J segment 4 bases; nucleotides outside the gene matches: 12.

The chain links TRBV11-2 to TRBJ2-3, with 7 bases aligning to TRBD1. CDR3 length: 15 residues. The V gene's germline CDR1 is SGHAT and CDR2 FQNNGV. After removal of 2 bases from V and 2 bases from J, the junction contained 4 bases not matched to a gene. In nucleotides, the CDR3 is TGTGCCAGCAGCTTACAGACAGGGCCCACAGATACGCAGTATTTT. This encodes CASSLQTGPTDTQYF.

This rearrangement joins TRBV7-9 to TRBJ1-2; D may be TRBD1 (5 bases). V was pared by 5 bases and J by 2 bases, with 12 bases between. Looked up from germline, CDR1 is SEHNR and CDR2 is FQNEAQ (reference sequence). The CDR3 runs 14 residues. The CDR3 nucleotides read TGTGCCAGCAGCAGGCGGGACGAAAACTATGGCTACACCTTC. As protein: CASSRRDENYGYTF.

The CDR3 reads CASSPYQKWTSGSEQFF. DNA of the CDR3: TGTGCCAGCAGCCCGTACCAAAAATGGACTAGCGGGAGCGAGCAGTTCTTC. The chain links TRBV5-6 to TRBJ2-1; 13 positions agree with TRBD2. Germline CDR1 SGHDT, CDR2 YYEEEE. The CDR3 runs to 17 residues. V dropped 4 bases and J dropped 10; count of bases not matched to a gene: 14.

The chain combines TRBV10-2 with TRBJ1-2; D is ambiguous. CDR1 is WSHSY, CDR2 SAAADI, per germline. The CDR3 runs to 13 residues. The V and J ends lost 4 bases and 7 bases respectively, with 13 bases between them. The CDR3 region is CASSVGTYGGYTF. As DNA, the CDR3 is TGCGCCAGCAGTGTTGGTACTTACGGTGGCTACACCTTC.

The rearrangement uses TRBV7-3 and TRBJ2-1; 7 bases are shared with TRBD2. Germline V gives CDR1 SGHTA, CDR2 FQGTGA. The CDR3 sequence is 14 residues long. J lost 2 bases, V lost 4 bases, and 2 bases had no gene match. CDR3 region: CASSSAGPYNEQFF. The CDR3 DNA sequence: TGTGCCAGCAGCTCAGCGGGACCCTACAATGAGCAGTTCTTC.

CDR3 sequence: CSVGTGTGGYNEQFF. The CDR3 nucleotides are TGCAGCGTTGGTACCGGGACAGGGGGCTACAATGAGCAGTTCTTC. V is TRBV29-1 and J is TRBJ2-1; the match to TRBD1 covers 11 bases. Germline-derived CDR1 and CDR2 are SQVTM and ANQGSEA. V lost 4 bases and J lost 3; bases outside the gene matches: 5. The CDR3 spans 15 residues.

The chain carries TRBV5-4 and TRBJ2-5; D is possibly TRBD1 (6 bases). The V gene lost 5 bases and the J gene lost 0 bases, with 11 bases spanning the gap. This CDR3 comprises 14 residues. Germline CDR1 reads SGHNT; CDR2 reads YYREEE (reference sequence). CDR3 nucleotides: TGTGCCAGCAGTCGAGGACAGAACCAAGAGACCCAGTACTTC. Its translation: CASSRGQNQETQYF.

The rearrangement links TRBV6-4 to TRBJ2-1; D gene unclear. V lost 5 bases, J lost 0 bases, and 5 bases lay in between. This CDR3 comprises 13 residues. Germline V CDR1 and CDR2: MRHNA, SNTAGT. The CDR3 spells CASSKSSYNEQFF. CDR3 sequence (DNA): TGTGCCAGCAGTAAGAGCTCCTACAATGAGCAGTTCTTC.

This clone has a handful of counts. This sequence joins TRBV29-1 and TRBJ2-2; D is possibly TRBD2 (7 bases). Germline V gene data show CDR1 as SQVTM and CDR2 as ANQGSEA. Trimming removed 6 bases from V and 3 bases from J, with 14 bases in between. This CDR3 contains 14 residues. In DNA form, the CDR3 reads TGCAGCGTCGAAAGGGGGGGGGACACCGGGGAGCTGTTTTTT. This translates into CSVERGGDTGELFF.

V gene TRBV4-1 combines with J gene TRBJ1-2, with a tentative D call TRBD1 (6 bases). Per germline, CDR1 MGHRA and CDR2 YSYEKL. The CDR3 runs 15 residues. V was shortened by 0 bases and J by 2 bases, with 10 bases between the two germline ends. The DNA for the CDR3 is TGCGCCAGCAGCCAAGATACCCAGGGGAACTATGGCTACACCTTC. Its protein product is CASSQDTQGNYGYTF.

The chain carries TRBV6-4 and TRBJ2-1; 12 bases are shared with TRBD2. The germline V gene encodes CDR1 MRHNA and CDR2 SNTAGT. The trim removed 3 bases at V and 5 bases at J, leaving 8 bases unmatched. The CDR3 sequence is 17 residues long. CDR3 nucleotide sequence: TGTGCCAGCAGTGAGCTTGCGACTAGCGGGGGAAACAATGAGCAGTTCTTC. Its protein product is CASSELATSGGNNEQFF.

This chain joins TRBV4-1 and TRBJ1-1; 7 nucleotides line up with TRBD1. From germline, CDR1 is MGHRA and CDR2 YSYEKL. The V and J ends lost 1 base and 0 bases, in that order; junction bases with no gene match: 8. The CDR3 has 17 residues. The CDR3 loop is CASSQGKGAFMNTEAFF. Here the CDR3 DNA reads TGCGCCAGCAGCCAAGGAAAGGGGGCGTTTATGAACACTGAAGCTTTCTTT.

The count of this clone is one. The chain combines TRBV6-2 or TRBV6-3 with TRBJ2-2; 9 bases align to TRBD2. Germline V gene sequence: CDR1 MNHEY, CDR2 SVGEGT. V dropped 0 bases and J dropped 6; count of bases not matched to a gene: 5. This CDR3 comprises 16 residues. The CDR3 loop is CASSYSSGGLSGELFF. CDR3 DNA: TGTGCCAGCAGTTACTCCAGCGGGGGGTTGTCCGGGGAGCTGTTTTTT.

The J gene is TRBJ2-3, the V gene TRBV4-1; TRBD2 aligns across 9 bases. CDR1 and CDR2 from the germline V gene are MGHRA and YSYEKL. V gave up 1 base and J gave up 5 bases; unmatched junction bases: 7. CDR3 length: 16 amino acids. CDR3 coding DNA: TGCGCCAGCAGCCAAGTCCGTGCGGGGGGGCGAGATACGCAGTATTTT. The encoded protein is CASSQVRAGGRDTQYF.

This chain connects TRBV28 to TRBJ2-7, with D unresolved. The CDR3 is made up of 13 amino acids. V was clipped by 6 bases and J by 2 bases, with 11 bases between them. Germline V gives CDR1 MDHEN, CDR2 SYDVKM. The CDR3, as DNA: TGTGCCAGCAGAAATACAGTTACCTACGAGCAGTACTTC. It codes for CASRNTVTYEQYF.

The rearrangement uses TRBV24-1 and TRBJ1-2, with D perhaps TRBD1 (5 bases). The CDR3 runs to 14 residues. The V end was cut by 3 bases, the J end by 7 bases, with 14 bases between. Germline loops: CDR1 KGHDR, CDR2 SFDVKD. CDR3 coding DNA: TGTGCCACCAGTGATCCGCAGGGTAGAGGTGGCTACACCTTC. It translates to CATSDPQGRGGYTF.

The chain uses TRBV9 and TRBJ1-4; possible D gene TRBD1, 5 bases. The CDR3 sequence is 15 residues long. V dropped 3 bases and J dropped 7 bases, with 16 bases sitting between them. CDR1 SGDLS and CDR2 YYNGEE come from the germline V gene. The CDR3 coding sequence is TGTGCCAGCAGCGGAGATACGGGGAGGGGTGAAAAACTGTTTTTT. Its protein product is CASSGDTGRGEKLFF.

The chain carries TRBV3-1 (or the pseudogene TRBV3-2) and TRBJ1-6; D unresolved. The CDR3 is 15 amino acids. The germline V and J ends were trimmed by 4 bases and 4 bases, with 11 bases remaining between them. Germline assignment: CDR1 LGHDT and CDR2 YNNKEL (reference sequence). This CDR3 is CASSLSGMYNSPLHF. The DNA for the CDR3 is TGTGCCAGCAGCCTTTCCGGGATGTATAATTCACCCCTCCACTTT.

In DNA, the CDR3 is TGTGCCAGCGGAGAGCGGGAGACCACAGATACGCAGTATTTT. This gives the protein CASGERETTDTQYF. The rearrangement joins TRBV6-5 to TRBJ2-3, with 8 bases lining up with TRBD2. CDR1 is MNHEY and CDR2 is SVGAGI in the germline V gene. The V gene end was trimmed by 8 bases and the J gene end by 2 bases; junction bases not matched to a gene: 6. The CDR3 covers 14 residues.

Here the CDR3 reads CASSLEQGKNTEAFF. CDR3 in DNA: TGTGCCAGCAGCCTGGAACAGGGGAAAAACACTGAAGCTTTCTTT. The chain joins TRBV14 to TRBJ1-1, with 7 nucleotides matching TRBD1. Germline V gene sequence: CDR1 SGHDN, CDR2 FVKESK. V lost 4 bases to trimming and J lost 2 bases; unmatched junction nucleotides: 7. The CDR3 sequence is 15 residues long.

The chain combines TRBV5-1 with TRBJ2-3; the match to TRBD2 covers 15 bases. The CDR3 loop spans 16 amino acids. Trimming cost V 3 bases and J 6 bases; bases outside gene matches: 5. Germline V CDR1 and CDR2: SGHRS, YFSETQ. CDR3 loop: CASSSGLAGGRDTQYF. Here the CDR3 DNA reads TGCGCCAGCAGCTCGGGACTAGCGGGGGGCCGCGATACGCAGTATTTT.

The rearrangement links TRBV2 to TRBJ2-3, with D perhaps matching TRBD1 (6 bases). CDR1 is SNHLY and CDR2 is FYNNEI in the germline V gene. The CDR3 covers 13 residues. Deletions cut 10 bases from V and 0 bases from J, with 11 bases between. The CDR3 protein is CAIGQSSTDTQYF. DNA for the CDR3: TGTGCCATTGGACAGAGTAGCACAGATACGCAGTATTTT.

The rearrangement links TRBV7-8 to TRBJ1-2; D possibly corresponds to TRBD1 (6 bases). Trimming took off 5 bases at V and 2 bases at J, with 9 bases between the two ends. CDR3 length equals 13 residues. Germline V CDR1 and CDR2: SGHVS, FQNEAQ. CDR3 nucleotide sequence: TGTGCCAGCAGCCCCCAGGGGAACTATGGCTACACCTTC. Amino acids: CASSPQGNYGYTF.

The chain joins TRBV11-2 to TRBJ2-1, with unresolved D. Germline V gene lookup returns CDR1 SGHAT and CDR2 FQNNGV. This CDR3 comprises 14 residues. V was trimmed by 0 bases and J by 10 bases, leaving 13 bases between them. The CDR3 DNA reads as TGTGCCAGCAGCTTAGAGCCGGGTATTGGGGAGCAGTTCTTC. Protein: CASSLEPGIGEQFF.

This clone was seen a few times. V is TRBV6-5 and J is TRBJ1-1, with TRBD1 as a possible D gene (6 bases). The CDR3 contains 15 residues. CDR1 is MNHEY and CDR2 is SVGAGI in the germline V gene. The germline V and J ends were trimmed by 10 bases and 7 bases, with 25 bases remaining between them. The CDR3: CATLSPIDRRDEAFF. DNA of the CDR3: TGTGCCACCCTATCCCCAATCGACAGGAGAGATGAAGCTTTCTTT.

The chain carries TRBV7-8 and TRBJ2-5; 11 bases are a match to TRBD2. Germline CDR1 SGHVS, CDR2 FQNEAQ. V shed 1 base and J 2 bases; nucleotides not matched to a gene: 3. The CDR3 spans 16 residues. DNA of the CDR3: TGTGCCAGCAGCTTAGGTCTAGCGGGAGGTCAAGAGACCCAGTACTTC. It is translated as CASSLGLAGGQETQYF. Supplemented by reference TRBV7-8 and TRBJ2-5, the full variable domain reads GAGVSQSPRYKVAKRGQDVALRCDPISGHVSLFWYQQALGQGPEFLTYFQNEAQLDKSGLPSDRFFAERPEGSVSTLKIQRTQQEDSAVYLCASSLGLAGGQETQYFGPGTRLLVL.

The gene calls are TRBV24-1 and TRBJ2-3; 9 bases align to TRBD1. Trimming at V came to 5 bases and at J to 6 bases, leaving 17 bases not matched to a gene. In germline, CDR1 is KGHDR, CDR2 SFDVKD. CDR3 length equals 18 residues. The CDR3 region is CATSAWRIDRGGLDTQYF. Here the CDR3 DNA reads TGTGCCACCAGTGCCTGGCGGATAGACAGGGGGGGTTTGGATACGCAGTATTTT.

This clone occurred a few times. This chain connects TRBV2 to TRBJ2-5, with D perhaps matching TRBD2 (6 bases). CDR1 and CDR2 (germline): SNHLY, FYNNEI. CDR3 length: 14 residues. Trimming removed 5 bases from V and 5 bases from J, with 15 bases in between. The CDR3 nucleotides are TGTGCCAGCAGTCGGGACTTCAGCGTCGAGACCCAGTACTTC. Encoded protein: CASSRDFSVETQYF.

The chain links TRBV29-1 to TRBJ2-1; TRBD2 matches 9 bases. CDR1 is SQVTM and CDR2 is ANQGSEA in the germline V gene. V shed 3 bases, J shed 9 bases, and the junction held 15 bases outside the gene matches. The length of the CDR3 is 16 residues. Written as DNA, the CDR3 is TGCAGCGTTGATTCTAGCGGGGTACTTCTATCGGGTGAGCAGTTCTTC. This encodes CSVDSSGVLLSGEQFF.

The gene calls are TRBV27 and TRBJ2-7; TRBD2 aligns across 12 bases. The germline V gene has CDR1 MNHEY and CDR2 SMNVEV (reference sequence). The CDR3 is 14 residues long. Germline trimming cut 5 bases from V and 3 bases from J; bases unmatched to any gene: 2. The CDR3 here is CASSLTSGSYEQYF. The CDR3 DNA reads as TGTGCCAGCAGTCTGACTAGCGGGAGCTACGAGCAGTACTTC.